One and the same sample provided the 19 T cell receptor beta chains below, sequenced in a study of blood T cell repertoires in COVID-19. Sequenced by immunoSEQ multiplex PCR; TCRdb stores in-frame clones only, minus some. The sample has about 260,000 clones; 84% are singletons. The sample comprised PBMCs or T cells enriched from blood (not recorded which). These receptor sequences come from a man aged 25-45 years with acute COVID-19.

The genes are TRBV12-1 and TRBJ2-3; the table's D call of TRBD2 was not tested on the DNA. TRBV12-1 is shown as a pseudogene. CDR3 length: 12 residues. The CDR3 region is CASTLEADTQYF. The CDR3 DNA reads TGTGCCAGCACCCTGGAGGCAGATACGCAGTATTTT.

The gene calls are TRBV18 and TRBJ2-1; TRBD2 matches 9 bases. The CDR3 length is 16 residues. The J segment lost 6 bases and the V segment lost 6 bases, leaving 12 bases of the junction unmatched. Germline CDR1 reads KGHSH; CDR2 reads LQKENI. CDR3 DNA sequence: TGTGCCAGCTCCCTGAAAGCGCGGGAGGGCCCCAATGAGCAGTTCTTC. Its protein product is CASSLKAREGPNEQFF. Filled out from reference TRBV18 and TRBJ2-1, the complete variable domain reads NAGVMQNPRHLVRRRGQEARLRCSPMKGHSHVYWYRQLPEEGLKFMVYLQKENIIDESGMPKERFSAEFPKEGPSILRIQQVVRGDSAAYFCASSLKAREGPNEQFFGPGTRLTVL.

This chain uses TRBV19 with TRBJ1-1; no reliable D call. Germline-derived CDR1 and CDR2 are LNHDA and SQIVND (reference sequence). Trimming removed 5 bases from V and 6 bases from J, with 16 bases in between. This CDR3 region has 14 residues. The CDR3 sequence: CASSHSVWQAEAFF. The CDR3 bases are TGTGCCAGTAGTCATAGCGTCTGGCAGGCTGAAGCTTTCTTT.

The gene calls are TRBV4-2 and TRBJ1-2, with no clear D. The germline CDR1 and CDR2 sequences are LGHNA and YNFKEQ. V dropped 2 bases and J dropped 2 bases, with 6 bases sitting between them. This CDR3 is built from 13 residues. The CDR3 protein is CASSQYGNYGYTF. Here the CDR3 DNA reads TGTGCCAGCAGCCAATACGGGAACTATGGCTACACCTTC.

The chain carries TRBV14 and TRBJ2-2, with D possibly TRBD2 on 5 matching bases. The CDR3 has 13 residues. Trimming left V 5 bases short and J 5 bases short, with 9 bases between. CDR1 and CDR2 (germline): SGHDN, FVKESK. The CDR3: CASSYGLTGELFF. The CDR3 coding sequence is TGTGCCAGCAGCTATGGACTGACCGGGGAGCTGTTTTTT.

For this clone: This sample includes further DNA sequences coding for the same CDR3. CDR3 amino acids: CASSGGTGGYGYTF. The CDR3 DNA follows: TGTGCCAGTAGTGGAGGGACGGGAGGGTATGGCTACACCTTC. The chain joins TRBV19 to TRBJ1-2; possibly TRBD1 for D (5 bases). Trimming stripped 5 bases from V and 5 bases from J, with 15 bases between. CDR3 size: 14 residues. The germline V gene has CDR1 LNHDA and CDR2 SQIVND (reference sequence).

This chain connects TRBV6-5 to TRBJ2-3, with 7 positions matching TRBD1. J lost 1 base, V lost 0 bases, and 4 bases had no gene match. The CDR3 extends over 16 amino acids. CDR1 is MNHEY, CDR2 SVGAGI, per germline. The CDR3 sequence: CASSYSYDRGTDTQYF. The CDR3 DNA sequence: TGTGCCAGCAGTTACTCTTATGACAGGGGCACAGATACGCAGTATTTT.

The genes are TRBV4-1 and TRBJ1-2; D is ambiguous. Germline CDR1 is MGHRA and CDR2 is YSYEKL. The CDR3 covers 16 residues. Trimming stripped 0 bases from V and 0 bases from J, with 11 bases between. In DNA, the CDR3 is TGCGCCAGCAGCCAAGATACTCGAAGAGCTAACTATGGCTACACCTTC. This sequence encodes CASSQDTRRANYGYTF.

The chain is built from TRBV6-2 or TRBV6-3 and TRBJ2-2; 9 bases are a match to TRBD2. With 3 bases clipped from V and 4 bases from J, the junction kept 6 bases outside the gene matches. CDR1 is MNHEY, CDR2 SVGEGT, per germline. The CDR3 is 16 residues long. The CDR3 reads CASSYRSGRTTGELFF. DNA of the CDR3: TGTGCCAGCAGTTATAGGAGCGGGAGGACCACCGGGGAGCTGTTTTTT.

This rearrangement joins TRBV7-2 to TRBJ1-2; 7 positions agree with TRBD1. Trimming took 3 bases from V and 5 from J; bases not matched to a gene: 6. Germline CDR1 is SGHTA and CDR2 is FQGNSA. There are 14 residues in the CDR3. The CDR3 is CASSFADRQYGYTF. The CDR3 DNA reads as TGTGCCAGCAGCTTTGCGGACAGGCAGTATGGCTACACCTTC.

The chain couples TRBV30 to TRBJ1-5; D perhaps matches TRBD1 (6 bases). This CDR3 spans 14 amino acids. V was pared by 0 bases and J by 4 bases, with 10 bases between. Germline V gives CDR1 GTSNPN, CDR2 SVGIG (reference sequence). The CDR3 reads CAWSVGTPNQPQHF. Written as DNA, the CDR3 is TGTGCCTGGAGTGTCGGGACACCTAATCAGCCCCAGCATTTT. Supplemented by reference TRBV30 and TRBJ1-5, the full variable domain reads SQTIHQWPATLVQPVGSPLSLECTVEGTSNPNLYWYRQAAGRGLQLLFYSVGIGQISSEVPQNLSASRPQDRQFILSSKKLLLSDSGFYLCAWSVGTPNQPQHFGDGTRLSIL.

This chain joins TRBV18 and TRBJ2-3; tentatively, D is TRBD1 (6 bases). This CDR3 has 12 residues. Germline V gene lookup returns CDR1 KGHSH and CDR2 LQKENI. Trimming shortened V by 2 bases and J by 11 bases, and 11 bases separated the two germline ends. The DNA for the CDR3 is TGTGCCAGCTCACCAAAGGAAGGGGGGCAGTATTTT. Amino acids: CASSPKEGGQYF. The entire variable domain, with the rest obtained from reference TRBV18 and TRBJ2-3, is as follows: NAGVMQNPRHLVRRRGQEARLRCSPMKGHSHVYWYRQLPEEGLKFMVYLQKENIIDESGMPKERFSAEFPKEGPSILRIQQVVRGDSAAYFCASSPKEGGQYFGPGTRLTVL.

The chain combines TRBV7-2 with TRBJ1-2; 8 bases map to TRBD1. The germline V gene has CDR1 SGHTA and CDR2 FQGNSA. CDR3 length: 13 amino acids. Trimming removed 5 bases from V and 5 bases from J; junction bases left unmatched: 4. This CDR3 is CASSPDRGYGYTF. CDR3 bases: TGTGCCAGCAGCCCCGACAGGGGATATGGCTACACCTTC.

J is TRBJ2-7 and V is TRBV21-1; the D call TRBD1 from the table was never checked on the DNA. TRBV21-1 is a known pseudogene. The CDR3 is 11 residues long. The CDR3 region is CASSTGDEQYV. The CDR3 nucleotides read TGTGCCAGCAGTACAGGGGACGAGCAGTACGTC.

The chain joins TRBV5-8 to TRBJ2-3; weak D call: TRBD1 (5 bases). The CDR3 is made up of 14 amino acids. The germline gives CDR1 SGHTS, CDR2 YDEGEE. Deletions cut 7 bases from V and 3 bases from J, with 15 bases between. The CDR3 region is CASRVQVWTDTQYF. The CDR3 DNA follows: TGTGCCAGCCGGGTACAGGTTTGGACAGATACGCAGTATTTT. Combining the CDR3 with reference TRBV5-8 and TRBJ2-3 gives the whole variable domain EAGVTQSPTHLIKTRGQQATLRCSPISGHTSVYWYQQALGLGLQFLLWYDEGEERNRGNFPPRFSGRQFPNYSSELNVNALELEDSALYLCASRVQVWTDTQYFGPGTRLTVL.

This clone was seen ten or more times. The chain recombines TRBV25-1 with TRBJ1-3, with a weak D call TRBD1 (5 bases). Trimming stripped 8 bases from V and 0 bases from J, with 14 bases between. Germline CDR1 MGHDK, CDR2 SYGVNS. This CDR3 has 15 amino acids. CDR3 coding DNA: TGTGCCAGCGCTCCATCGACAGTCTCTGGAAACACCATATATTTT. Amino acid sequence: CASAPSTVSGNTIYF.

The chain links TRBV30 to TRBJ2-1, with TRBD2 matching 8 bases. The CDR3 is made up of 13 amino acids. After removal of 2 bases from V and 10 bases from J, the junction contained 7 bases not matched to a gene. Germline CDR1 is GTSNPN and CDR2 is SVGIG (reference sequence). CDR3 sequence reads: CAWSRAGVREQFF. DNA for the CDR3: TGTGCCTGGAGTCGAGCGGGAGTAAGAGAGCAGTTCTTC.

V gene TRBV19 combines with J gene TRBJ1-1, with TRBD1 as a possible D gene (6 bases). This CDR3 is 14 amino acids long. The V gene lost 3 bases and the J gene lost 1 base, with 9 bases spanning the gap. Germline-derived CDR1 and CDR2 are LNHDA and SQIVND (reference sequence). CDR3 region: CASSISGANTEAFF. The CDR3, as DNA: TGTGCCAGTAGTATTTCAGGGGCGAACACTGAAGCTTTCTTT.

The chain has TRBV6-5 and TRBJ2-5, with D unclear. Trimming took off 7 bases at V and 5 bases at J, with 11 bases between the two ends. The germline CDR1 and CDR2 sequences are MNHEY and SVGAGI. The CDR3 sequence is 12 residues long. This CDR3 is CASTRFGETQYF. Here the CDR3 DNA reads TGTGCCAGCACGCGTTTCGGGGAGACCCAGTACTTC.